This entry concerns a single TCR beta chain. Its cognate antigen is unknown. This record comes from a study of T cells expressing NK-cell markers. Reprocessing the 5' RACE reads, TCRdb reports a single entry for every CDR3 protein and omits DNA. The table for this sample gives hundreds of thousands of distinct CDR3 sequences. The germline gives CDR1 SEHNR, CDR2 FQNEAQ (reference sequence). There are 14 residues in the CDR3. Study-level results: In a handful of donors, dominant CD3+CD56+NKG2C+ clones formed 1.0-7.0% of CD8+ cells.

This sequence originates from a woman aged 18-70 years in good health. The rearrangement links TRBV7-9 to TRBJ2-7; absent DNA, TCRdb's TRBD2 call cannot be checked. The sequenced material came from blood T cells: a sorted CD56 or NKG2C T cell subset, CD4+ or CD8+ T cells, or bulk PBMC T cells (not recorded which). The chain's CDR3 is CASSQTVPAPEQYF.